This T cell receptor (beta chain) stems from a study of blood T cell repertoires in COVID-19. In the authors' methods: From reference gene primer amplification, estimates of nucleated cell counts were derived. The assay was immunoSEQ multiplex PCR, and TCRdb's table has in-frame clones only and misses some. The V and J calls and clone size come from that table; D and trimming were worked out from the DNA. The sample carries 130,000 or so clones, around 83% recorded once. Sample: PBMCs or T cells enriched from blood (not recorded which). This TCR derives from a man in his fifties who had recovered from COVID-19.

The CDR3 coding sequence is TGTGCCAGCGAAACCGGGACAGGGGGGGAAAAACTGTTTTTT. Residues: CASETGTGGEKLFF. The chain couples TRBV28 to TRBJ1-4; the match to TRBD1 covers 11 bases. V trimming: 8 bases; J trimming: 8 bases; junction bases outside the gene matches: 7. Germline V CDR1 and CDR2: MDHEN, SYDVKM. This CDR3 is built from 14 residues.